This TCR beta chain derives from a study of shared clonotypes between healthy human individuals. Details on this clone: The antigen remains unidentified.

Study-wide points: Large sequencing depth failed to make sorted-subset sequencing complete, rarefaction showed. A small donor pool kept down the genetic and exposure-history diversity that was represented.

Genomic DNA of each subset was evenly split across several immunoSEQ plates. TCRdb's copy holds only in-frame clones and misses some; the assay was immunoSEQ multiplex PCR. The sample records 2 million to 2.5 million clones, more than 85% being singletons. The V and J ends lost 5 bases and 4 bases, in that order; junction bases with no gene match: 3. Germline V CDR1 and CDR2: MNHNY, SVGAGI (reference sequence). CDR3 size: 14 residues. V and J are TRBV6-6 and TRBJ2-3; 10 bases are shared with TRBD1. The TCR comes from a man aged 18 to 29 in good health. Some clones in this sample may be carry-over from other donors' samples. The sample consisted of naive CD4+ T cells from PBMCs. The subset: CD45RA+ positively selected. The CDR3 spells CASSRDRGADTQYF. The CDR3 coding sequence is TGTGCCAGCAGTAGGGACAGGGGAGCAGATACGCAGTATTTT.